The present T cell receptor beta chain was sequenced within a study of response to subunit inactivated influenza vaccine. As for this clonotype: The antigen remains undetermined.

CDR3 length: 16 residues. Germline CDR1 and CDR2: SGHTA and FQGNSA. V lost 3 bases, J lost 6 bases, and 12 bases stayed unmatched. TCRdb re-called the RT-PCR reads with MiXCR, one entry per CDR3 protein. Here the sample spans 500,000 to 750,000 distinct CDR3 sequences, less than 15% being singletons. General study points: Authors suggested few new T cells are recruited by each seasonal influenza vaccination.

The J gene is TRBJ2-3, the V gene TRBV7-2; TRBD2 aligns across 7 bases. The sample here was PBMCs from blood, taken 11 to 12 days after vaccination. The sequence was obtained from a man in his fifties or sixties who received an inactivated influenza vaccine. The CDR3 DNA reads TGTGCCAGCAGCTTCGAGCGGACTAGGCTTTGGGATACGCAGTATTTT. Its translation is CASSFERTRLWDTQYF. Looking up the rest from reference TRBV7-2 and TRBJ2-3 gives the full variable domain: GAGVSQSPSNKVTEKGKDVELRCDPISGHTALYWYRQSLGQGLEFLIYFQGNSAPDKSGLPSDRFSAERTGGSVSTLTIQRTQQEDSAVYLCASSFERTRLWDTQYFGPGTRLTVL.